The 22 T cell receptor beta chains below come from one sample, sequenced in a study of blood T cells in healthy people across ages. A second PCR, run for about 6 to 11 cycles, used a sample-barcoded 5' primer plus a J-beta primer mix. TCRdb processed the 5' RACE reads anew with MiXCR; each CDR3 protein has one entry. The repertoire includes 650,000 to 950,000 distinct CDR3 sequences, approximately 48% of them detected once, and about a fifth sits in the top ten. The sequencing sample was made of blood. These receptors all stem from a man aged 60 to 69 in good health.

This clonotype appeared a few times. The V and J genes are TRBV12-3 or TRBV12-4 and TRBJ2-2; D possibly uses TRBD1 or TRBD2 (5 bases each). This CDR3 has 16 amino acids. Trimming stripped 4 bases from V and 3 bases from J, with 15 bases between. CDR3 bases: TGTGCCAGCAGTTCTTACCGGGACCAATACACCGGGGAGCTGTTTTTT. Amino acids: CASSSYRDQYTGELFF.

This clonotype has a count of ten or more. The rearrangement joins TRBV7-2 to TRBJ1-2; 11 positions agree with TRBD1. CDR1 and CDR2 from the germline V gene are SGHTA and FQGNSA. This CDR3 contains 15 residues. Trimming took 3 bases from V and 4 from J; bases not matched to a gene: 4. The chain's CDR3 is CASSLDRGRSYGYTF. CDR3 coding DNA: TGTGCCAGCAGCTTGGACAGGGGGCGGTCCTATGGCTACACCTTC.

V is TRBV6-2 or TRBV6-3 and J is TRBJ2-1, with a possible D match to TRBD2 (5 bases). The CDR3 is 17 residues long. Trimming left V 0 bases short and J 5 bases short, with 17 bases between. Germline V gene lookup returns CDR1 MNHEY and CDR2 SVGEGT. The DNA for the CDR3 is TGTGCCAGCAGTTACTCGCTCCGAGACTACGCCCACAATGAGCAGTTCTTC. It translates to CASSYSLRDYAHNEQFF.

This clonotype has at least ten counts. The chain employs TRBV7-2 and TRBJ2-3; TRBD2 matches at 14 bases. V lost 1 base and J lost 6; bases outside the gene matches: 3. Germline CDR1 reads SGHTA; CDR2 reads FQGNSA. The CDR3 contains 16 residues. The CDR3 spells CASSLGLAGGLDTQYF. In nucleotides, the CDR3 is TGTGCCAGCAGCTTAGGACTAGCGGGGGGGCTGGATACGCAGTATTTT.

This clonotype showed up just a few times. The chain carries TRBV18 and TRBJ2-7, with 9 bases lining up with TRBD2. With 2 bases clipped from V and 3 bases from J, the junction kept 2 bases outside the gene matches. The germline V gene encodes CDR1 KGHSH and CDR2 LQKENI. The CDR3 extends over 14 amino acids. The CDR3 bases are TGTGCCAGCTCACCAGCTAGCGGGAACTACGAGCAGTACTTC. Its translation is CASSPASGNYEQYF. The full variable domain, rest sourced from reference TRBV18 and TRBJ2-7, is NAGVMQNPRHLVRRRGQEARLRCSPMKGHSHVYWYRQLPEEGLKFMVYLQKENIIDESGMPKERFSAEFPKEGPSILRIQQVVRGDSAAYFCASSPASGNYEQYFGPGTRLTVT.

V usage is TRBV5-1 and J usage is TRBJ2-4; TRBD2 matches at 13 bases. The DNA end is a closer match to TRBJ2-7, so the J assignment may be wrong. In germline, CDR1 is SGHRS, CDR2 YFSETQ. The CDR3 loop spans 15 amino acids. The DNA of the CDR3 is TGCGCCAGCAGCGGAACTAGCGGGGGGGTGGACGAGCAGTACTTC. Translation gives CASSGTSGGVDEQYF.

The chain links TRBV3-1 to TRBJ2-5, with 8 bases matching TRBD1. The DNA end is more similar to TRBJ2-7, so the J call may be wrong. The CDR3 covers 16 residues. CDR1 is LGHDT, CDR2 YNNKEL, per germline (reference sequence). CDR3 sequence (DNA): TGTGCCAGCAGCCAAGAATTAACAGGGGGTCCCTACGAGCAGTACTTC. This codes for CASSQELTGGPYEQYF.

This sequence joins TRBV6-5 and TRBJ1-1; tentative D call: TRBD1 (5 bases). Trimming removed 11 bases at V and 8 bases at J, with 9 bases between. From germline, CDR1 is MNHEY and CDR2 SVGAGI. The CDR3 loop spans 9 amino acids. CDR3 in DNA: TGTGCCGGTGGGGACGAAGCTTTCTTT. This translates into CAGGDEAFF.

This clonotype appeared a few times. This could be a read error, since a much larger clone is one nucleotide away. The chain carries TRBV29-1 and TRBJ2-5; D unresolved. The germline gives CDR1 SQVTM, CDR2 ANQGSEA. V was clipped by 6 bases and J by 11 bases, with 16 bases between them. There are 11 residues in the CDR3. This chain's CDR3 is CSVTRLNEQYF. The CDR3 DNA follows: TGCAGCGTCACCAGACTTAATGAGCAGTACTTC. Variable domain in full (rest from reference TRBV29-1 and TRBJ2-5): SAVISQKPSRDICQRGTSLTIQCQVDSQVTMMFWYRQQPGQSLTLIATANQGSEATYESGFVIDKFPISRPNLTFSTLTVSNMSPEDSSIYLCSVTRLNEQYFGPGTRLLVL.

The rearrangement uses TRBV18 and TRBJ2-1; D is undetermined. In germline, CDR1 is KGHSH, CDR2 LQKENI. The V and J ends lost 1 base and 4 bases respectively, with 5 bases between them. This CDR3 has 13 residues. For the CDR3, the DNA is TGTGCCAGCTCACCACTGAAGTACAATGAGCAGTTCTTC. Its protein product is CASSPLKYNEQFF. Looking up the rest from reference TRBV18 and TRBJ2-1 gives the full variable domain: NAGVMQNPRHLVRRRGQEARLRCSPMKGHSHVYWYRQLPEEGLKFMVYLQKENIIDESGMPKERFSAEFPKEGPSILRIQQVVRGDSAAYFCASSPLKYNEQFFGPGTRLTVL.

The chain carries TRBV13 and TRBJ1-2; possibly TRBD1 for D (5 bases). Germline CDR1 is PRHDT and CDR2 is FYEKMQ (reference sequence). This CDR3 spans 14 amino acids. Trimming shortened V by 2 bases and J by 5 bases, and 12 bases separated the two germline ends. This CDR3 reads CASSLKGARYGYTF. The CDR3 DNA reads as TGTGCCAGCAGCTTAAAAGGGGCGCGGTATGGCTACACCTTC. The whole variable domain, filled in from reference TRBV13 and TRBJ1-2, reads AAGVIQSPRHLIKEKRETATLKCYPIPRHDTVYWYQQGPGQDPQFLISFYEKMQSDKGSIPDRFSAQQFSDYHSELNMSSLELGDSALYFCASSLKGARYGYTFGSGTRLTVV.

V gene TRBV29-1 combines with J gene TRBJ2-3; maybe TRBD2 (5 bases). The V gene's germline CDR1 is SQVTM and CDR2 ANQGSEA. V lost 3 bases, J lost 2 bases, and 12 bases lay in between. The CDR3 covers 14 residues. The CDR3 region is CSVDPDYSTDTQYF. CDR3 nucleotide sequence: TGCAGCGTTGATCCAGACTACTCCACAGATACGCAGTATTTT.

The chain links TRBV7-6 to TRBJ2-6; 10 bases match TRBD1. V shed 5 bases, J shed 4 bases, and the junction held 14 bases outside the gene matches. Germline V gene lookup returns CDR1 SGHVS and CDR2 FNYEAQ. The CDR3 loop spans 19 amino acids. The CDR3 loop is CASSPVRPGQGLGANVLTF. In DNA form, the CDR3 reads TGTGCCAGCAGCCCGGTTCGTCCGGGACAGGGGTTGGGGGCCAACGTCCTGACTTTC.

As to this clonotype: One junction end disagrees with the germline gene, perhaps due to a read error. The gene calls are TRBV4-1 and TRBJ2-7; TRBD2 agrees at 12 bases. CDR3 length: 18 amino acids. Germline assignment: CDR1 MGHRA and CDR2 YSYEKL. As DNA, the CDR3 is TGCGCCGGCAGCCAGGATAGAGGAGGACTAGCGGGGAACTACGAGCAGTACTTC. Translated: CAGSQDRGGLAGNYEQYF.

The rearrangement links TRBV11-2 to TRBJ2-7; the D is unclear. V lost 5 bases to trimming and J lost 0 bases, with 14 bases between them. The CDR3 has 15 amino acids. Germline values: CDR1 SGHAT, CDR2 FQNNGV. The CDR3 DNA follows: TGTGCCAGCAGCCCCCAGTGGGGTGACTCCTACGAGCAGTACTTC. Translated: CASSPQWGDSYEQYF.

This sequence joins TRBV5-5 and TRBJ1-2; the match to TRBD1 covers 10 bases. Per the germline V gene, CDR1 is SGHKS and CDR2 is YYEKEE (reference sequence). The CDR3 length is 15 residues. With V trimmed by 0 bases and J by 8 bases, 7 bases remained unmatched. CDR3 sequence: CASSLATGGNLGYTF. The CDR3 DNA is TGTGCCAGCAGCTTGGCGACAGGGGGCAATTTGGGCTACACCTTC.

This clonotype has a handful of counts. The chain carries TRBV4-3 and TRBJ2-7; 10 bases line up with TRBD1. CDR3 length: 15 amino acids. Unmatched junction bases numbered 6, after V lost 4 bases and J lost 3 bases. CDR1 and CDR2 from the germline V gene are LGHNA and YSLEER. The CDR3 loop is CASSLDRGRFYEQYF. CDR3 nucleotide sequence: TGCGCCAGCAGCCTCGACAGGGGGCGTTTCTACGAGCAGTACTTC.

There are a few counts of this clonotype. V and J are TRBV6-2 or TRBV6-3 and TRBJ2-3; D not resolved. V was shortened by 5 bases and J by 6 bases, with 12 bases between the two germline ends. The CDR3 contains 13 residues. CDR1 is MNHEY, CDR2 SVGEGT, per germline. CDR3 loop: CASSVLRTDTQYF. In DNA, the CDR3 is TGTGCCAGCAGTGTTCTCCGGACCGATACGCAGTATTTT.

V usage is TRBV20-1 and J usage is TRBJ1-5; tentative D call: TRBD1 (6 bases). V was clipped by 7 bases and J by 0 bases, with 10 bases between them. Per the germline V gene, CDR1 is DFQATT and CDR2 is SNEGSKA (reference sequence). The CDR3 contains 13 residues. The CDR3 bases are TGCAGTGTCCAGGGGTATAGCAATCAGCCCCAGCATTTT. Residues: CSVQGYSNQPQHF.

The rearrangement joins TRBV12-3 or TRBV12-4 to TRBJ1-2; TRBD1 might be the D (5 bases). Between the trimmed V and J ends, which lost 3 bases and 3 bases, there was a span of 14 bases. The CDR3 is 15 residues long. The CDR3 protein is CASSFGWGSDYGYTF. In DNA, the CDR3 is TGTGCCAGCAGTTTTGGGTGGGGCAGTGACTATGGCTACACCTTC.

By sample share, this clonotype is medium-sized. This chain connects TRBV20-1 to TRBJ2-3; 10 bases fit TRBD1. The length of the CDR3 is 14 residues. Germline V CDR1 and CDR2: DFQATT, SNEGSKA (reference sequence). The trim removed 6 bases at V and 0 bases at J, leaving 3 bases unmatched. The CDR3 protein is CSAKGQGSTDTQYF. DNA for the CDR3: TGCAGTGCCAAGGGACAGGGGAGCACAGATACGCAGTATTTT.

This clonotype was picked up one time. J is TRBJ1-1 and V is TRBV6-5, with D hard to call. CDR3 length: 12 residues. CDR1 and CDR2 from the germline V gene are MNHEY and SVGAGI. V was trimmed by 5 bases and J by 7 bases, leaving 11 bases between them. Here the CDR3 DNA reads TGTGCCAGCAGTCGAATAGGGAGTGAAGCTTTCTTT. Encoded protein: CASSRIGSEAFF.